One sample yielded the 6 T cell receptor beta chains listed below, sequenced in a study of cytomegalovirus exposure and HLA in healthy donors. 60 Vbeta and 13 Jbeta primers were used in PCR. Assay used: immunoSEQ multiplex PCR; TCRdb lists only in-frame clones, some missing. The sample has some 160,000 clones; roughly 83% are singletons. Sequencing was performed on PBMCs. These receptors were obtained from a woman aged 18-35 years in good health and CMV-seronegative.

The genes are TRBV11-2 and TRBJ1-6; D is unclear. The V gene lost 4 bases and the J gene lost 9 bases, with 7 bases spanning the gap. CDR1 and CDR2 (germline): SGHAT, FQNNGV. CDR3 size: 12 residues. CDR3 residues: CASSSGGSPLHF. CDR3 coding DNA: TGTGCCAGCAGCTCCGGTGGTTCACCCCTCCACTTT.

The chain uses TRBV7-3 and TRBJ1-2, with D perhaps TRBD1 (6 bases). The CDR3 extends over 13 amino acids. The germline gives CDR1 SGHTA, CDR2 FQGTGA. Trimming took 5 bases from V and 4 from J, leaving 11 bases between them. CDR3 amino acids: CASSPGASYGYTF. CDR3 nucleotide sequence: TGTGCCAGCAGCCCAGGGGCCTCCTATGGCTACACCTTC.

The sample holds a few counts of this clone. The genes are TRBV14 and TRBJ2-7; 10 nucleotides line up with TRBD1. V trimming: 4 bases; J trimming: 7 bases; junction bases outside the gene matches: 7. Germline V lookup: CDR1 SGHDN, CDR2 FVKESK. The CDR3 totals 14 residues. The CDR3 here is CASSPDRGLGEQYF. As DNA, the CDR3 is TGTGCCAGCAGCCCCGACAGGGGGCTGGGGGAGCAGTACTTC.

The genes are TRBV18 and TRBJ1-2, with D possibly TRBD1 on 6 matching bases. V shed 5 bases and J shed 4 bases, with 17 bases lying between them. The CDR3 has 15 amino acids. CDR1 and CDR2 (germline): KGHSH, LQKENI. The CDR3 DNA reads as TGTGCCAGCTCATCAGACCGGACAGCAAGCTATGGCTACACCTTC. It specifies CASSSDRTASYGYTF. The full variable domain, its missing parts supplied by reference TRBV18 and TRBJ1-2, is NAGVMQNPRHLVRRRGQEARLRCSPMKGHSHVYWYRQLPEEGLKFMVYLQKENIIDESGMPKERFSAEFPKEGPSILRIQQVVRGDSAAYFCASSSDRTASYGYTFGSGTRLTVV.

The chain links TRBV25-1 to TRBJ1-2, with 7 bases aligning to TRBD1. The length of the CDR3 is 15 residues. V was pared by 4 bases and J by 8 bases, with 13 bases of the junction left unmatched. Looked up from germline, CDR1 is MGHDK and CDR2 is SYGVNS. As DNA, the CDR3 is TGTGCCAGCAGTGGTCTCAGGGGGACTGGAGGAGGCTACACCTTC. Encoded protein: CASSGLRGTGGGYTF.

The V call is TRBV2, the J call TRBJ1-4; 9 nucleotides match TRBD1. Losses at the gene ends were 9 bases for V and 8 bases for J; bases not matched to a gene: 10. The CDR3 is 14 amino acids. Germline CDR1 SNHLY, CDR2 FYNNEI. CDR3 sequence reads: CASSTLTGGEKLFF. The CDR3 nucleotides read TGTGCCAGTTCAACGTTGACAGGGGGAGAAAAACTGTTTTTT.